One and the same sample provided the 27 T cell receptor beta chains below, sequenced in a study of blood T cell repertoires in COVID-19. Data came from immunoSEQ multiplex PCR; TCRdb stores just in-frame clones and leaves some out. The data show roughly 70,000 clones, with about 85% seen just once and about 4% held by the top ten. Material: peripheral blood. The receptors shown here come from a man between 65 and 80 years old with active COVID-19.

The chain has TRBV6-5 and TRBJ2-3, with 8 bases matching TRBD2. The CDR3 length is 13 residues. Looked up from germline, CDR1 is MNHEY and CDR2 is SVGAGI. V was clipped by 6 bases and J by 9 bases; unmatched bases: 8. CDR3 nucleotide sequence: TGTGCCAGCAGCCCCGTCACTAGCGGCACGCAGTATTTT. Amino acid sequence: CASSPVTSGTQYF.

J is TRBJ2-7 and V is TRBV13, with TRBD1 as a possible D gene (6 bases). The V gene's germline CDR1 is PRHDT and CDR2 FYEKMQ (reference sequence). The CDR3 covers 14 residues. V lost 2 bases, J lost 6 bases, and 14 bases lay in between. The CDR3 spells CASSLRQGKVEQYF. The CDR3 DNA follows: TGTGCCAGCAGCTTACGGCAGGGGAAGGTCGAGCAGTACTTC.

This clone appeared once. V is TRBV10-3 and J is TRBJ2-1, with 13 bases identical to TRBD2. Trimming took 3 bases from V and 10 from J; bases not matched to a gene: 6. CDR1 ENHRY and CDR2 SYGVKD come from the germline V gene. The CDR3 covers 15 residues. Written as DNA, the CDR3 is TGTGCCATCAGTGACCCCCGGACTAGCGGGAGCGAGCAGTTCTTC. Residues: CAISDPRTSGSEQFF.

The rearrangement uses TRBV6-5 and TRBJ2-1; D possibly corresponds to TRBD2 (5 bases). V was shortened by 6 bases and J by 2 bases, with 14 bases between the two germline ends. Germline-derived CDR1 and CDR2 are MNHEY and SVGAGI. This CDR3 contains 15 residues. CDR3 in amino acids: CASRSLAATYNEQFF. As DNA, the CDR3 is TGTGCCAGCAGATCTCTAGCCGCGACCTACAATGAGCAGTTCTTC.

The rearrangement joins TRBV27 to TRBJ2-1; 9 nucleotides match TRBD1. The ends lost 5 bases at V and 7 bases at J; junction bases unmatched: 9. This CDR3 has 15 amino acids. The germline V gene encodes CDR1 MNHEY and CDR2 SMNVEV (reference sequence). CDR3 sequence: CASSPLGQGGNEQFF. CDR3 sequence (DNA): TGTGCCAGCAGTCCCTTGGGACAGGGTGGAAATGAGCAGTTCTTC.

The V gene is TRBV6-2 or TRBV6-3, the J gene TRBJ2-2; 12 nucleotides align to TRBD2. The germline CDR1 and CDR2 sequences are MNHEY and SVGEGT. The CDR3 is made up of 15 amino acids. After removal of 6 bases from V and 4 bases from J, the junction contained 3 bases not matched to a gene. In DNA form, the CDR3 reads TGTGCCAGCAGCCCTAGCGGGAGGGGCACCGGGGAGCTGTTTTTT. Amino acid sequence: CASSPSGRGTGELFF.

J is TRBJ2-2 and V is TRBV2; no firm D call. The CDR3 spans 13 residues. Looked up from germline, CDR1 is SNHLY and CDR2 is FYNNEI. V gave up 4 bases and J gave up 5 bases, with 8 bases separating them. CDR3 sequence: CASSGSRTGELFF. The CDR3 DNA is TGTGCCAGCAGTGGGTCCCGGACCGGGGAGCTGTTTTTT.

This sequence joins TRBV4-3 and TRBJ2-1; 7 bases line up with TRBD2. The CDR3 spans 13 residues. Trimming at V came to 4 bases and at J to 6 bases, leaving 3 bases not matched to a gene. CDR1 and CDR2 (germline): LGHNA, YSLEER. Written as DNA, the CDR3 is TGCGCCAGCAGCCTGGGACTACCCAATGAGCAGTTCTTC. As protein: CASSLGLPNEQFF.

The chain joins TRBV5-1 to TRBJ2-1; 12 bases agree with TRBD2. From germline, CDR1 is SGHRS and CDR2 YFSETQ. This CDR3 is built from 15 residues. Trimming removed 3 bases from V and 7 bases from J; junction bases left unmatched: 5. The CDR3 bases are TGCGCCAGCAGCTCCGCTAGCGGGAGGGGGAATGAGCAGTTCTTC. Encoded protein: CASSSASGRGNEQFF.

V and J are TRBV19 and TRBJ2-1; 8 nucleotides match TRBD2. Germline CDR1 reads LNHDA; CDR2 reads SQIVND (reference sequence). V lost 3 bases and J lost 10; bases outside the gene matches: 11. This CDR3 has 15 amino acids. The CDR3 region is CASSIGTGGPGEQFF. The CDR3 DNA follows: TGTGCCAGTAGTATCGGGACGGGAGGGCCTGGGGAGCAGTTCTTC.

The chain couples TRBV3-1 (or the pseudogene TRBV3-2) to TRBJ2-7; a possible D gene is TRBD2 (5 bases). The V gene's germline CDR1 is LGHDT and CDR2 YNNKEL (reference sequence). The V and J ends lost 1 base and 5 bases respectively, with 21 bases between them. The CDR3 spans 17 residues. CDR3 coding DNA: TGTGCCAGCAGCCAAGCCGGAGAGGGAAGGGCTAAGGACGAGCAGTACTTC. Amino acid sequence: CASSQAGEGRAKDEQYF.

V is TRBV24-1 and J is TRBJ2-5; possibly TRBD1 for D (5 bases). CDR1 is KGHDR, CDR2 SFDVKD, per germline. V dropped 4 bases and J dropped 7 bases, with 9 bases sitting between them. This CDR3 is built from 12 residues. The CDR3 reads CATSEYQGTQYF. The DNA for the CDR3 is TGTGCCACCAGTGAGTACCAGGGGACCCAGTACTTC.

For this clone: Other DNA sequences from this sample encode an identical CDR3 as well. The rearrangement links TRBV7-2 to TRBJ2-1, with D hard to call. V dropped 2 bases and J dropped 2 bases, with 4 bases sitting between them. Per the germline V gene, CDR1 is SGHTA and CDR2 is FQGNSA. The CDR3 consists of 13 residues. The CDR3 loop is CASSLQAYNEQFF. The CDR3, as DNA: TGTGCCAGCAGCTTACAGGCCTACAATGAGCAGTTCTTC.

The rearrangement uses TRBV5-1 and TRBJ1-3; TRBD1 might be the D (5 bases). CDR3 length: 15 amino acids. The germline gives CDR1 SGHRS, CDR2 YFSETQ. Trimming removed 1 base from V and 1 base from J, with 9 bases in between. The CDR3, as DNA: TGCGCCAGCAGCTTGCGCGGACAATCTGGAAACACCATATATTTT. Translating gives CASSLRGQSGNTIYF.

This chain connects TRBV12-5 to TRBJ2-3, with 12 bases fitting TRBD1. This CDR3 has 15 residues. After removal of 7 bases from V and 6 bases from J, the junction contained 8 bases not matched to a gene. CDR1 is LGHNT and CDR2 is FRNRAP in the germline V gene. The CDR3, as DNA: TGTGCTAGTGCCGCGGGACAGGGGGCTCGTGATACGCAGTATTTT. Amino acid sequence: CASAAGQGARDTQYF.

The V gene is TRBV2, the J gene TRBJ1-4; no firm D call. Germline assignment: CDR1 SNHLY and CDR2 FYNNEI. The V and J ends lost 4 bases and 7 bases respectively, with 13 bases between them. The CDR3 contains 14 residues. The CDR3: CASSGPALTEKLFF. In DNA form, the CDR3 reads TGTGCCAGCAGTGGCCCTGCGCTCACTGAAAAACTGTTTTTT.

This sequence joins TRBV5-6 and TRBJ2-7; 9 nucleotides line up with TRBD2. Germline loops: CDR1 SGHDT, CDR2 YYEEEE. This CDR3 is 17 amino acids long. J was trimmed by 3 bases and V by 3 bases; bases with no gene match: 13. CDR3 sequence reads: CASSSHRVLAGRYEQYF. As DNA, the CDR3 is TGTGCCAGCAGCTCCCACAGGGTGCTAGCGGGACGCTACGAGCAGTACTTC.

A single count supports this clone. The rearrangement links TRBV25-1 to TRBJ2-1; possible D gene TRBD2, 6 bases. This CDR3 region has 13 residues. V was clipped by 6 bases and J by 3 bases, with 9 bases between them. Germline assignment: CDR1 MGHDK and CDR2 SYGVNS. CDR3 DNA: TGTGCCAGCAGGGACTATGGCTACAATGAGCAGTTCTTC. Translation gives CASRDYGYNEQFF.

The chain links TRBV7-3 to TRBJ2-7; 10 bases match TRBD2. V lost 5 bases, J lost 3 bases, and 10 bases stayed unmatched. Germline V lookup: CDR1 SGHTA, CDR2 FQGTGA. The CDR3 loop spans 16 amino acids. CDR3 region: CASSPRGLAGDYEQYF. The DNA of the CDR3 is TGTGCCAGCAGCCCACGGGGGCTAGCGGGAGACTACGAGCAGTACTTC.

This clone was seen just once. The J gene is TRBJ2-1, the V gene TRBV7-8; D gene ambiguous. This CDR3 spans 13 amino acids. Between the trimmed V and J ends, which lost 6 bases and 0 bases, there was a span of 6 bases. CDR1 is SGHVS and CDR2 is FQNEAQ in the germline V gene. The CDR3 coding sequence is TGTGCCAGCAGACAAAGCTCCTACAATGAGCAGTTCTTC. Its protein is CASRQSSYNEQFF.

The CDR3 nucleotides read TGTGCCAGCTCACCCCTAGCGGCCCACTACAATGAGCAGTTCTTC. It yields the protein CASSPLAAHYNEQFF. The rearrangement uses TRBV18 and TRBJ2-1; 7 positions match TRBD2. Germline loops: CDR1 KGHSH, CDR2 LQKENI. Trimming cost V 3 bases and J 3 bases; bases outside gene matches: 5. The CDR3 loop spans 15 amino acids.

This sequence joins TRBV7-8 and TRBJ1-5; D might be TRBD1 (5 bases). The CDR3 covers 16 residues. V dropped 5 bases and J dropped 6 bases, with 20 bases sitting between them. Per the germline V gene, CDR1 is SGHVS and CDR2 is FQNEAQ. The CDR3 nucleotides are TGTGCCAGCAGCCGAGTGGAGGGGCAGGGCCTTCAGCCCCAGCATTTT. Encoded protein: CASSRVEGQGLQPQHF.

This chain connects TRBV7-9 to TRBJ2-1; 8 positions match TRBD2. Germline V gene sequence: CDR1 SEHNR, CDR2 FQNEAQ (reference sequence). This CDR3 region has 15 residues. Trimming at V came to 6 bases and at J to 6 bases, leaving 10 bases not matched to a gene. The CDR3 DNA follows: TGTGCCAGCAGGAGGGTTGTGGCGGGAGGCAATGAGCAGTTCTTC. It codes for CASRRVVAGGNEQFF.

The chain links TRBV2 to TRBJ1-5; D is unclear. Trimming removed 6 bases at V and 0 bases at J, with 12 bases between. CDR3 length: 15 amino acids. CDR1 is SNHLY and CDR2 is FYNNEI in the germline V gene. The CDR3, as DNA: TGTGCCAGCAGCCAGAGGACTTTTAGCAATCAGCCCCAGCATTTT. This codes for CASSQRTFSNQPQHF.

The chain combines TRBV2 with TRBJ2-1; a possible D gene is TRBD2 (5 bases). The germline V gene has CDR1 SNHLY and CDR2 FYNNEI. The CDR3 has 11 residues. V was clipped by 4 bases and J by 9 bases, with 7 bases between them. The CDR3 DNA reads as TGTGCCAGCAGTGCGCGGGTTGAGCAGTTCTTC. Translated, it gives CASSARVEQFF.

Only one count was recorded for this clone. This chain joins TRBV3-1 (or the pseudogene TRBV3-2) and TRBJ2-1; possibly TRBD2 for D (7 bases). The CDR3 sequence is 15 residues long. Germline CDR1 and CDR2: LGHDT and YNNKEL (reference sequence). V dropped 1 base and J dropped 6 bases, with 13 bases sitting between them. The CDR3 DNA reads TGTGCCAGCAGCCAAGGGGGGGGGCTCGGCAATGAGCAGTTCTTC. It yields the protein CASSQGGGLGNEQFF.

V and J are TRBV5-8 and TRBJ2-1; perhaps TRBD1 as D (6 bases). This CDR3 has 13 residues. Germline V CDR1 and CDR2: SGHTS, YDEGEE. The V end lost 4 bases, the J end lost 9 bases, and 14 bases lay between the germline ends. This CDR3 reads CASSTNRVGEQFF. CDR3 bases: TGTGCCAGCAGCACGAACAGGGTTGGTGAGCAGTTCTTC.